The sequence of this T cell receptor (beta chain) was determined in a study of post-analysis software for immune sequencing data. TCR beta libraries were prepared from cDNA with unique molecular identifiers. Input of roughly 0.85 to 11 million T cells yielded a few hundred thousand cDNA molecules. TCRdb independently ran MiXCR on the PCR reads; one entry per CDR3 protein. The table lists some 890,000 distinct CDR3 sequences, about 57% of them singletons. Germline CDR1 is MNHNS and CDR2 is SASEGT. The V gene end was trimmed by 6 bases and the J gene end by 3 bases; junction bases not matched to a gene: 4. The CDR3 totals 15 residues. Study-wide points: Controls had significantly higher normalized Chao1 diversity than multiple sclerosis patients. A handful of TRBV segments were significantly more frequent in patients than in controls. TRBV5-6, TRBV5-1 and TRBV20-1 were among these segments.

The table lists this clonotype with a few counts. Its cognate antigen is unknown. The chain carries TRBV6-1 and TRBJ2-6, with 8 bases aligning to TRBD1. This TCR derives from a girl aged 5 to 17 with multiple sclerosis. Sequenced material: blood. The CDR3 spells CASRGDRIGANVLTF. CDR3 in DNA: TGTGCCAGCAGGGGGGACAGGATTGGGGCCAACGTCCTGACTTTC.